A single T cell receptor (beta chain) is shown here with its context. It was by 5'RACE with 10-nucleotide random UMIs that the cDNA was made. TCRdb used MiXCR to reprocess the 5' RACE reads, holding one entry per CDR3 protein. The sample records roughly 70,000 distinct CDR3 sequences, roughly 3.9% being singletons. With V trimmed by 3 bases and J by 7 bases, 7 bases remained unmatched. CDR1 and CDR2 from the germline V gene are SGHKS and YYEKEE (reference sequence). There are 13 residues in the CDR3. This sample stems from a study of neurological immune-mediated disorders. Unsorted libraries were prepared from 2 million PBMCs that had been stored at -80 C.

The source is a man aged 25 to 40 with multiple sclerosis. Sequencing was performed on PBMCs. The chain couples TRBV5-5 to TRBJ2-7; 7 bases are a match to TRBD1. This CDR3 reads CASSWTQGNEQYF. The DNA for the CDR3 is TGTGCCAGCAGCTGGACACAGGGGAATGAGCAGTACTTC.